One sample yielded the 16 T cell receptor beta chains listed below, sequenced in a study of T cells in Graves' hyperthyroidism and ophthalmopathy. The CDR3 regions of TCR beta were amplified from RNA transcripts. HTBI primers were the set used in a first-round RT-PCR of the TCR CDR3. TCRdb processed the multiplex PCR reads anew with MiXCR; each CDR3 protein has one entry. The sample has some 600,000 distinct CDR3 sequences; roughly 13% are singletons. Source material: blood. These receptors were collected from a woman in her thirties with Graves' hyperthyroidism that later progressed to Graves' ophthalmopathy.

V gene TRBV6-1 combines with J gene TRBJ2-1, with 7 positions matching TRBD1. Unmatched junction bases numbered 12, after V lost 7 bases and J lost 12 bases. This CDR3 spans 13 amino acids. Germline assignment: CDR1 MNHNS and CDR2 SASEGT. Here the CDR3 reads CASKDRGLLRQFF. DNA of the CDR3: TGTGCCAGCAAAGATAGGGGGCTGCTACGGCAGTTCTTC.

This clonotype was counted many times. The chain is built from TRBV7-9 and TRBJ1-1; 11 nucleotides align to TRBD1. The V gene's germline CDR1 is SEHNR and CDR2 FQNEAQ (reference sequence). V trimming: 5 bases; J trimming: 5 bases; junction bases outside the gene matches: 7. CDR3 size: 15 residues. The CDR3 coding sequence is TGTGCCAGCAGCCCCACCGGGACAGGGGGAACTGAAGCTTTCTTT. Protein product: CASSPTGTGGTEAFF.

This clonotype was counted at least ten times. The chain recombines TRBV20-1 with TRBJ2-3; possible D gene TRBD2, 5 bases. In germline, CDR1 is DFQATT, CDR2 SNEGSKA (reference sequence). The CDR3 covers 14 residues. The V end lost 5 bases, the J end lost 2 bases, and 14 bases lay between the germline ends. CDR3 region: CSAPPYGITDTQYF. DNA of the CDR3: TGCAGTGCTCCCCCCTACGGGATCACAGATACGCAGTATTTT.

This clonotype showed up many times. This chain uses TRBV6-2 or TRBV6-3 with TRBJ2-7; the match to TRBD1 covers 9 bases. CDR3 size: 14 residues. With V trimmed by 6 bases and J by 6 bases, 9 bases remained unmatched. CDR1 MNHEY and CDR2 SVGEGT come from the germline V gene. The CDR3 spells CASSHGTGYSEQYF. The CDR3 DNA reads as TGTGCCAGCAGCCACGGGACAGGGTATTCCGAGCAGTACTTC.

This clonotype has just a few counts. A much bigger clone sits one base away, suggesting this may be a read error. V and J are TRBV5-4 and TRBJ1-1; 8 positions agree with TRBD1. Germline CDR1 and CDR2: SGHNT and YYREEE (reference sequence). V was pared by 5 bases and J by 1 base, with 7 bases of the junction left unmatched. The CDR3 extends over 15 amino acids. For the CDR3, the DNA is TGTGCCAGCAGGGGACCGGGACAGGAGAACACTGAAGCTTTCTTT. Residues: CASRGPGQENTEAFF.

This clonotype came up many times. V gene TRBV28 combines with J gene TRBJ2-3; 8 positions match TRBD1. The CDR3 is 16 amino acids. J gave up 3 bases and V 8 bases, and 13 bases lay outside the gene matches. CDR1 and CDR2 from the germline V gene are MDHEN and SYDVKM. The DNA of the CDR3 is TGTGCCAGCCTACCCTTGGGGCAGGGGGCAACAGATACGCAGTATTTT. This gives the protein CASLPLGQGATDTQYF.

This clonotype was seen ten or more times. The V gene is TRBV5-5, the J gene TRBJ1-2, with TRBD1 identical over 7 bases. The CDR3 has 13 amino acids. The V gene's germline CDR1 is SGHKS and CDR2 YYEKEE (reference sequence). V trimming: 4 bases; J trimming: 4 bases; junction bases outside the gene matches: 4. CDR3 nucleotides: TGTGCCAGCAGCGACCGGACAGGCTATGGCTACACCTTC. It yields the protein CASSDRTGYGYTF.

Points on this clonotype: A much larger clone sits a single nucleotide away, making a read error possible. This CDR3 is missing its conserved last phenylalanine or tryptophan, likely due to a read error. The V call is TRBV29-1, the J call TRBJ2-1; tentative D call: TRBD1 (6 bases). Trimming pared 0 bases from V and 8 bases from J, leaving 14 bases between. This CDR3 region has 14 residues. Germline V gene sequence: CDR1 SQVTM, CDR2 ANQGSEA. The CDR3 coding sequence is TGCAGCGTTGAAGAGGGACATCTTGGCGATGAGCAGTTCCTC. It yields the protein CSVEEGHLGDEQFL.

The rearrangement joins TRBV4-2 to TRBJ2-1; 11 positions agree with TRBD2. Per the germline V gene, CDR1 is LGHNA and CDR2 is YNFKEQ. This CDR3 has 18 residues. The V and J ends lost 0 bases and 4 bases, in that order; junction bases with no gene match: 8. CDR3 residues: CASSQDLASGGIYNEQFF. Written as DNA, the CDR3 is TGTGCCAGCAGCCAAGATCTGGCTAGCGGGGGGATTTACAATGAGCAGTTCTTC.

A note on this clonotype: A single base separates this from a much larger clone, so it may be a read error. DNA of the CDR3: TGTGCCAGCAGCTCCCGCCGGGGTGGGGTCACTGAAGCTTTCTTT. Protein: CASSSRRGGVTEAFF. This rearrangement joins TRBV7-2 to TRBJ1-1; D ambiguous. V lost 4 bases and J lost 4, with 16 bases in between. There are 15 residues in the CDR3. CDR1 and CDR2 from the germline V gene are SGHTA and FQGNSA.

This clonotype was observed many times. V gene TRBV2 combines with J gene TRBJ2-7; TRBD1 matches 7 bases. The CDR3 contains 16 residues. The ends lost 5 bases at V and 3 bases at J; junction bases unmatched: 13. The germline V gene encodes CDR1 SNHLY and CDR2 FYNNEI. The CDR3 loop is CASSSGTAALYYEQYF. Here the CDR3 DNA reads TGTGCCAGCAGTTCCGGGACAGCGGCCCTTTACTACGAGCAGTACTTC.

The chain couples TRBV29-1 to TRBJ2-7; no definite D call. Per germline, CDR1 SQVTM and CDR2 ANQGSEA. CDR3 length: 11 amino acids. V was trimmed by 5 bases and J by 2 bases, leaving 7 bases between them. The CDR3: CSVHGPYEQYF. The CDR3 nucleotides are TGCAGCGTTCATGGCCCCTACGAGCAGTACTTC.

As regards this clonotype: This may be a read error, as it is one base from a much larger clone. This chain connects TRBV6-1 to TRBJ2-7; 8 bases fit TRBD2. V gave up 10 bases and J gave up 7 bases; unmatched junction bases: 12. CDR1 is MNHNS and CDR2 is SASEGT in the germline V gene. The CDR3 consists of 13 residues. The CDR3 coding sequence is TGTGCCACCCGGGAGGGCTCCGTCAATGAGCAGTACTTC. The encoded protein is CATREGSVNEQYF.

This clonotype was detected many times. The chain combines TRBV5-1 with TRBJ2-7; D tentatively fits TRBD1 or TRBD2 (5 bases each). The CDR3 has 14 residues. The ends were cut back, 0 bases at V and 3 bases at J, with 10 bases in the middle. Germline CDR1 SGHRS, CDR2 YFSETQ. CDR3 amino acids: CASSLAGTIYEQYF. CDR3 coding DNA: TGCGCCAGCAGCTTGGCCGGGACCATCTACGAGCAGTACTTC. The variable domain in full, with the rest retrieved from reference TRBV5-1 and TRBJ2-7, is KAGVTQTPRYLIKTRGQQVTLSCSPISGHRSVSWYQQTPGQGLQFLFEYFSETQRNKGNFPGRFSGRQFSNSRSEMNVSTLELGDSALYLCASSLAGTIYEQYFGPGTRLTVT.

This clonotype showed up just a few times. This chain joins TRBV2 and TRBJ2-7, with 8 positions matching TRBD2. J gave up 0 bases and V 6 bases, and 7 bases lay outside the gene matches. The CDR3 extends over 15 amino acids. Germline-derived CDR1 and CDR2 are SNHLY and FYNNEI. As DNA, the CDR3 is TGTGCCAGCAGCCCTGTAGCGGGACACTCCTACGAGCAGTACTTC. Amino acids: CASSPVAGHSYEQYF.

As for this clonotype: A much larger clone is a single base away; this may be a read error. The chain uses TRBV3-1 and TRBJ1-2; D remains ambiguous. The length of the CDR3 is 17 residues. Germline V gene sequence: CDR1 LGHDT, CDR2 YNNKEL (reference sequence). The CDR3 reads CASSQEHGPARHYSYTF. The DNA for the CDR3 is TGTGCCAGCAGCCAAGAGCACGGACCTGCCCGCCACTATAGCTACACCTTC.